These T cell receptor beta chains were read from a single sample in a study of T-cell reconstitution after alpha-beta-depleted transplantation in children. Using its own MiXCR run on the PCR reads, TCRdb lists one record per CDR3 protein. This sample has about 510,000 distinct CDR3 sequences; approximately 10% occur once, and the top ten carry about 15%. The starting material was PBMCs, mostly from graft donor cells, obtained 180 days after TCRalphabeta/CD19-depleted stem cell transplant. The receptors were gathered from a female patient aged 2-15 years who had a stem cell transplant for aplastic anemia, so the T cells may come from the graft donor. Each CDR3 is given with its conserved first and last residue. D genes are given only for firm matches. Clone size is given for some rows only: seen once, a few or many times, or a class if the clone is expanded.

j_call	d_call	clone_size	v_call	cdr3_aa	cdr3_nt
TRBJ1-6	.	.	TRBV7-9	CASSLPRDPTSPLHF	TGTGCCAGCAGCTTACCCCGGGACCCCACATCACCCCTCCACTTT
TRBJ2-2	TRBD1	few	TRBV5-1	CARRRQGARAGELFF	TGCGCCAGGCGGCGCCAGGGGGCGAGGGCCGGGGAGCTGTTTTTT
TRBJ2-3	.	few	TRBV7-2	CASIFRTVRPLDTQYF	TGTGCCAGCATCTTCCGGACAGTGCGCCCCTTAGATACGCAGTATTTT
TRBJ1-4	TRBD1	.	TRBV6-1	CASSRRQGGEKLFF	TGTGCCAGCAGCCGCAGACAGGGGGGGGAAAAACTGTTTTTT
TRBJ1-2	TRBD1	.	TRBV3-1	CASSPRGTGIGYTF	TGTGCCAGCAGCCCAAGGGGGACAGGGATCGGCTACACCTTC
TRBJ2-7	.	many	TRBV5-1	CASSLATDRQYF	TGCGCCAGCAGCTTGGCCACGGACAGGCAGTACTTC
TRBJ2-6	TRBD1	many	TRBV29-1	CSVEDWRDRTFSGANVLTF	TGCAGCGTTGAAGATTGGCGGGACAGGACTTTCTCTGGGGCCAACGTCCTGACTTTC
TRBJ2-7	.	.	TRBV10-2	CASSGSAGYSYEQYF	TGCGCCAGCAGTGGTTCGGCGGGGTACTCCTACGAGCAGTACTTC
TRBJ1-1	.	few	TRBV5-1	CASSPRYGGTEAFF	TGCGCCAGCAGCCCCAGGTACGGTGGCACTGAAGCTTTCTTT
TRBJ2-2	TRBD2	.	TRBV15	CATSLREDDTGELFF	TGTGCCACCAGCTTACGGGAGGATGACACCGGGGAGCTGTTTTTT
TRBJ1-5	.	.	TRBV20-1	CSARDEVAHRGPQHF	TGCAGTGCTAGAGATGAGGTGGCACACCGGGGGCCCCAGCATTTT
TRBJ2-3	.	.	TRBV12-3/TRBV12-4	CASSFFRLTF	TGTGCCAGCAGTTTCTTCCGGCTAACTTTT
TRBJ1-6	.	.	TRBV30	CAWRSRGGSPLHF	TGTGCCTGGAGAAGCAGGGGAGGATCACCCCTCCACTTT
TRBJ2-3	.	few	TRBV2	CASGFRSDTQYF	TGTGCCAGCGGTTTCAGGTCAGATACGCAGTATTTT
TRBJ2-3	TRBD1	.	TRBV4-2	CASSQRDRTRDLTDTQYF	TGTGCCAGCAGCCAGAGGGACAGGACAAGGGACCTCACAGATACGCAGTATTTT
TRBJ2-1	TRBD2	.	TRBV6-5	CASSSNGPGLAGDEQFF	TGTGCCAGCAGTTCCAACGGACCGGGACTAGCGGGAGATGAGCAGTTCTTC
TRBJ1-3	.	.	TRBV7-6	CASSSRPTGSSGNTIYF	TGTGCCAGCAGCTCCAGACCTACAGGGTCCTCTGGAAACACCATATATTTT
TRBJ2-4	TRBD2	many	TRBV12-3/TRBV12-4	CASSSGGSNIQYF	TGTGCCAGCAGTTCGGGGGGTTCAAACATTCAGTACTTC
TRBJ2-5	TRBD1	.	TRBV11-1	CASSPPWDRGYALQETQYF	TGTGCCAGCAGCCCGCCTTGGGACAGGGGGTATGCCCTGCAAGAGACCCAGTACTTC
TRBJ2-5	.	few	TRBV7-7	CASSSKPLGGETQYF	TGTGCCAGCAGCTCCAAACCGTTAGGCGGGGAGACCCAGTACTTC
TRBJ2-1	.	few	TRBV9	CASSGTGPGPFF	TGTGCCAGCAGCGGGACGGGGCCGGGGCCGTTCTTC
TRBJ2-3	.	many	TRBV28	CASSAGTSTDTQYF	TGTGCCAGCAGTGCCGGGACTTCAACAGATACGCAGTATTTT
TRBJ2-4	.	few	TRBV12-3/TRBV12-4	CASSHRAGKNIQYF	TGTGCCAGCAGCCATAGGGCCGGGAAAAACATTCAGTACTTC
TRBJ2-2	.	few	TRBV7-9	CASSPVPSGPNTGELFF	TGTGCCAGCAGCCCCGTCCCCAGCGGGCCGAACACCGGGGAGCTGTTTTTT
TRBJ1-5	.	few	TRBV19	CASSISPGAWSNQPQHF	TGTGCCAGTAGTATTAGTCCGGGGGCTTGGTCAAATCAGCCCCAGCATTTT
TRBJ2-5	TRBD2	.	TRBV6-2/TRBV6-3	CASSDLIAGGPQETQYF	TGTGCCAGCAGCGATCTCATAGCGGGAGGACCCCAAGAGACCCAGTACTTC
TRBJ2-7	.	.	TRBV5-1	CASSFNGREGEYF	TGCGCCAGCAGCTTCAACGGGAGAGAGGGGGAGTACTTC
TRBJ1-2	TRBD1	.	TRBV3-1	CASSQESQGAGGYTF	TGTGCCAGCAGCCAAGAATCACAGGGGGCTGGAGGCTACACCTTC
TRBJ2-1	TRBD2	.	TRBV3-1	CASSQGFASGKYNEQFF	TGTGCCAGCAGCCAAGGGTTCGCTAGCGGGAAGTACAATGAGCAGTTCTTC
TRBJ2-2	TRBD2	.	TRBV11-2	CASSSRLARDTGELFF	TGTGCCAGCAGCTCTAGACTAGCGAGGGACACCGGGGAGCTGTTTTTT
TRBJ2-1	.	many	TRBV12-3/TRBV12-4	CASSPPGFQSYNEQFF	TGTGCCAGCAGTCCCCCAGGGTTCCAATCCTACAATGAGCAGTTCTTC
TRBJ1-2	TRBD1	many	TRBV29-1	CSVATGTNYGYTF	TGCAGCGTTGCGACAGGGACTAACTATGGCTACACCTTC
TRBJ1-1	.	few	TRBV6-1	CASSPPGGGTEAFF	TGTGCCAGCAGTCCCCCGGGGGGTGGGACTGAAGCTTTCTTT
TRBJ1-3	.	.	TRBV7-2	CASSLEGFSGNTIYF	TGTGCCAGCAGCTTAGAGGGTTTCTCTGGAAACACCATATATTTT
TRBJ1-1	.	many	TRBV12-3/TRBV12-4	CASRLTANTEAFF	TGTGCCAGCAGACTCACAGCGAACACTGAAGCTTTCTTT
TRBJ2-1	TRBD2	many	TRBV6-2/TRBV6-3	CASSYGGRIYYEQFF	TGTGCCAGCAGTTATGGCGGGAGAATTTATTATGAGCAGTTCTTC